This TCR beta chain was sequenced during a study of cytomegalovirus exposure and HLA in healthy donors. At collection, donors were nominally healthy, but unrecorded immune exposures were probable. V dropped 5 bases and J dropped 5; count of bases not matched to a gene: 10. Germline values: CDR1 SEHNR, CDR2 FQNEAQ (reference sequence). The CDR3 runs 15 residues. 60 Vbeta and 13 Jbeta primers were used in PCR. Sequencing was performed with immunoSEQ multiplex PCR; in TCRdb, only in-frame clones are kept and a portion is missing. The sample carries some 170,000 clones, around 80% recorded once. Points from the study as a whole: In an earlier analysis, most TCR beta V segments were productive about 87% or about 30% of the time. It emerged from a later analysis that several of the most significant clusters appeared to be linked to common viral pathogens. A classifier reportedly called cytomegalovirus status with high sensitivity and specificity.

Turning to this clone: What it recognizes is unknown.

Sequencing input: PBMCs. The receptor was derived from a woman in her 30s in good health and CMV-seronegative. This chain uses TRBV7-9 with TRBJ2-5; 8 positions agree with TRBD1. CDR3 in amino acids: CASSVGQGAKETQYF. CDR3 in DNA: TGTGCCAGCAGCGTAGGCCAGGGGGCGAAGGAGACCCAGTACTTC. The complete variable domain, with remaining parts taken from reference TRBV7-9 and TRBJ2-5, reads DTGVSQNPRHKITKRGQNVTFRCDPISEHNRLYWYRQTLGQGPEFLTYFQNEAQLEKSRLLSDRFSAERPKGSFSTLEIQRTEQGDSAMYLCASSVGQGAKETQYFGPGTRLLVL.